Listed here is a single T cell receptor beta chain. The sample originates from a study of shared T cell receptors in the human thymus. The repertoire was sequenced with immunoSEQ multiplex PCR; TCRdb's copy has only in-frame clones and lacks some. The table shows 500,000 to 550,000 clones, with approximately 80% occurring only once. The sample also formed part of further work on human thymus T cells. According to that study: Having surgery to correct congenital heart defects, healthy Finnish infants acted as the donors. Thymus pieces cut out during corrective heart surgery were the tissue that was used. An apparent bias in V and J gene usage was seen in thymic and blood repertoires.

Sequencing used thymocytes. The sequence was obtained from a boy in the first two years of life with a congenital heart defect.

DNA for the CDR3: TGCGCCAGCAGTAGATACGGGGTCCGTGATAACACTGAAGCTTTCTTT. Translation gives CASSRYGVRDNTEAFF. The chain employs TRBV5-1 and TRBJ1-1; no reliable D call. V shed 5 bases and J shed 2 bases, with 19 bases lying between them. Germline values: CDR1 SGHRS, CDR2 YFSETQ. The length of the CDR3 is 16 residues.